This TCR beta chain was found in a study of T-cell memory formation after mild COVID-19. Study-level findings and limits: Within pre-infection memory, some responding clones were found, suggesting cross-reactive memory joined. CD4+ clones that contracted lay mainly in CM and EM; CD8+ ones lay in EMRA. CD4/CD8 balance held among clones contracting day 15 to 85, and later expanders leaned CD4+.

Amplification by 5'RACE using constant-segment primers produced TCR alpha and TCR beta cDNA libraries that carried sample barcodes and UMIs. TCRdb fed the 5' RACE reads into MiXCR, producing one record per CDR3 protein. The repertoire consists of tens of thousands of distinct CDR3 sequences, with roughly 15% occurring once and the leading ten covering around two fifths. The germline CDR1 and CDR2 sequences are SGHRS and YFSETQ. The CDR3 is made up of 13 amino acids. The V segment lost 7 bases and the J segment 3 bases; nucleotides outside the gene matches: 5. Of note for this clonotype: Its cognate antigen is unknown.

The sequence was collected from a man in his late teens or twenties who had mild COVID-19 (a few samples of this study predate the infection). Cell type and time point are not known. The chain combines TRBV5-1 with TRBJ2-7, with 9 bases fitting TRBD1. Sequenced material: PBMCs or a T cell subset sorted from them (not recorded which). CDR3 amino acids: CASRQGGVYEQYF. As DNA, the CDR3 is TGCGCCAGCCGACAGGGGGGCGTCTACGAGCAGTACTTC. Variable domain in full (rest from reference TRBV5-1 and TRBJ2-7): KAGVTQTPRYLIKTRGQQVTLSCSPISGHRSVSWYQQTPGQGLQFLFEYFSETQRNKGNFPGRFSGRQFSNSRSEMNVSTLELGDSALYLCASRQGGVYEQYFGPGTRLTVT.